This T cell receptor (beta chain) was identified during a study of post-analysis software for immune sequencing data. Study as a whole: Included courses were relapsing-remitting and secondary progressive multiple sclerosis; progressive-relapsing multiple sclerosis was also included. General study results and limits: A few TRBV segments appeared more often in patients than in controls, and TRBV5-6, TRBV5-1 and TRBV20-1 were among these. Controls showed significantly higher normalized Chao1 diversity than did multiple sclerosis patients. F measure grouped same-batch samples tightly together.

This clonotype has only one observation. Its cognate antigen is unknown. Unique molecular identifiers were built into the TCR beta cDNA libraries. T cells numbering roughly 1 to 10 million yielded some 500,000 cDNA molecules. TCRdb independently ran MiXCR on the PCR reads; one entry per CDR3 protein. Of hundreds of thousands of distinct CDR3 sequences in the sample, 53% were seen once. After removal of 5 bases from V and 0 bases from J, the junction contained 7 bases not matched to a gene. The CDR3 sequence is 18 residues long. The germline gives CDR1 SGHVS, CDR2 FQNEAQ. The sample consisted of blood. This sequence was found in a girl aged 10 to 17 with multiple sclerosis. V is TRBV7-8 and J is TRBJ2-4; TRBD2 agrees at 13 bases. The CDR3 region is CASSPRLAGGLAKNIQYF. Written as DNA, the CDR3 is TGTGCCAGCAGCCCCCGACTAGCGGGGGGTCTAGCCAAAAACATTCAGTACTTC.